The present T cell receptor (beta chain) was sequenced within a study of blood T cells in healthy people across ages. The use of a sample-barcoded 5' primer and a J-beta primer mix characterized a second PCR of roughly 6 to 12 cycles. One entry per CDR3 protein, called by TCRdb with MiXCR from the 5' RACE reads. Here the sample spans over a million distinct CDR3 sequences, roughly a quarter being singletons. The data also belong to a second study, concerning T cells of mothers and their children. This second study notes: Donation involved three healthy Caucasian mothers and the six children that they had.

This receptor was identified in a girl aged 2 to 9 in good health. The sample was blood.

The CDR3 here is CASSLWSTNEKLFF. The CDR3 DNA sequence: TGTGCCAGCAGCCTCTGGTCAACTAATGAAAAACTGTTTTTT. This chain uses TRBV5-6 with TRBJ1-4; no definite D call. From germline, CDR1 is SGHDT and CDR2 YYEEEE. The germline V and J ends were trimmed by 4 bases and 0 bases, with 7 bases remaining between them. The CDR3 has 14 residues.